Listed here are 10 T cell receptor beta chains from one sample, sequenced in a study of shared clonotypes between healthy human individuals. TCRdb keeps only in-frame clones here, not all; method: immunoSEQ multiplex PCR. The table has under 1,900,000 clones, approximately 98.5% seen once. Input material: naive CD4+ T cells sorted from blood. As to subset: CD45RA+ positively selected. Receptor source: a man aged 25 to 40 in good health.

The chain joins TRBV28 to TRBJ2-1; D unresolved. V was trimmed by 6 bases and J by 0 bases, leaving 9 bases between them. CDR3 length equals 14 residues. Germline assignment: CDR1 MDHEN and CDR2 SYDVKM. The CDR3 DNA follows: TGTGCCAGCAGCCAAAACCTCTCCTACAATGAGCAGTTCTTC. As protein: CASSQNLSYNEQFF.

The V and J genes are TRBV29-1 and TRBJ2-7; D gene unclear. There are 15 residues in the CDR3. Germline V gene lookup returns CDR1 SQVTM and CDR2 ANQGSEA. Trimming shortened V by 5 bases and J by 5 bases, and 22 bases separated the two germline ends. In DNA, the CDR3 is TGCAGCGTTAACGTCTGGGCTGATTACAAAAACGAGCAGTACTTC. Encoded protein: CSVNVWADYKNEQYF.

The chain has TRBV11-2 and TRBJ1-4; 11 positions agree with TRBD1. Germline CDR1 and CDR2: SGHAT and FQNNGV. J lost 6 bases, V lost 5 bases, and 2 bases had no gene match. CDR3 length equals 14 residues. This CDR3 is CASSLGQGDEKLFF. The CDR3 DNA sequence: TGTGCCAGCAGCCTGGGACAGGGGGATGAAAAACTGTTTTTT.

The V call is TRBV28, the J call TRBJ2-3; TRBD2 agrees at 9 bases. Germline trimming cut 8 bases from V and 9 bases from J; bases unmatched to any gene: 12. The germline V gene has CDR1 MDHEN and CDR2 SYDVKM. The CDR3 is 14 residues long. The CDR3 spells CASGYLAGVRTQYF. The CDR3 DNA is TGTGCCAGCGGGTATTTAGCGGGAGTGAGAACGCAGTATTTT.

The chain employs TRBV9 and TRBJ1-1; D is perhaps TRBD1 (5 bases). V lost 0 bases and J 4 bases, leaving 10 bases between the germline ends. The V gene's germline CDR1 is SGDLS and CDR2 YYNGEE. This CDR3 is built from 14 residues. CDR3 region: CASSVVGGATEAFF. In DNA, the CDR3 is TGTGCCAGCAGCGTAGTTGGGGGAGCCACTGAAGCTTTCTTT.

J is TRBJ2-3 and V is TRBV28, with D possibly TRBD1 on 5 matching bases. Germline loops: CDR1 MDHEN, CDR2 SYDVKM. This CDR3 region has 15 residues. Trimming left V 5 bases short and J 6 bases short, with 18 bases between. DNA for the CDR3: TGTGCCAGCAGTCCAGGACAAGGGCCCCTGGATACGCAGTATTTT. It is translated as CASSPGQGPLDTQYF.

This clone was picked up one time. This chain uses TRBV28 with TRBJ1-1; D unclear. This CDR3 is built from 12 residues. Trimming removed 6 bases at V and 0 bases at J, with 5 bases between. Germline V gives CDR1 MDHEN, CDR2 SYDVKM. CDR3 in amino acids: CASSILNTEAFF. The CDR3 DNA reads TGTGCCAGCAGCATTTTGAACACTGAAGCTTTCTTT.

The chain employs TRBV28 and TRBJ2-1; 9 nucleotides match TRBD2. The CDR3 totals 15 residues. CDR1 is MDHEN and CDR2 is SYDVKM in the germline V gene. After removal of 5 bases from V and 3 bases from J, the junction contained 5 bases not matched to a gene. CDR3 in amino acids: CASSPTSGFYNEQFF. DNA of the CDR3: TGTGCCAGCAGTCCTACTAGCGGGTTCTACAATGAGCAGTTCTTC.

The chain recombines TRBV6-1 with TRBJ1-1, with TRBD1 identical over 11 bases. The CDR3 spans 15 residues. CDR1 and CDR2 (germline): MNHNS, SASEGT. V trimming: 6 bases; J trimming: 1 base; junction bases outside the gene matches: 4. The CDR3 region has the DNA TGTGCCAGCAGCAGGACAGGGGGCGGGAACACTGAAGCTTTCTTT. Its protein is CASSRTGGGNTEAFF.

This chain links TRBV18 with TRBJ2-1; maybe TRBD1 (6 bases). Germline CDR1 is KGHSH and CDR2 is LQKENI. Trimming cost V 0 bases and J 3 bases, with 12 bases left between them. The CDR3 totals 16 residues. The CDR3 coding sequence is TGTGCCAGCTCACCACCTGGGACACGAGTCTACAATGAGCAGTTCTTC. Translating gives CASSPPGTRVYNEQFF.